This T cell receptor (beta chain) was recorded in a study of T cell responses to AZD1222 COVID-19 vaccine. Measured with immunoSEQ multiplex PCR; TCRdb has only the in-frame clones, and not every one. This sample yields about 130,000 clones, of which roughly 91% are seen a single time; 6% to 7% belongs to the top ten. V lost 7 bases and J 4 bases, leaving 2 bases between the germline ends. The CDR3 runs to 11 residues. Germline loops: CDR1 MNHNY, CDR2 SVGAGI (reference sequence). This clone is a singleton in its sample. J is TRBJ2-6 and V is TRBV6-6; D remains unclear. The specimen was peripheral blood, collected 28 days after the second AZD1222 dose. This receptor was taken from an adult who received the AZD1222 COVID-19 vaccine. The DNA of the CDR3 is TGTGCCAGCAAGGGGGCCAACGTCCTGACTTTC. It is translated as CASKGANVLTF.